Here is one T cell receptor (beta chain) with its context. The sample belongs to a study of blood T cell repertoires in COVID-19. Across the study: The samples span acute and convalescent COVID-19 from the United States, Italy and Spain. Nucleic acid was either cDNA or gDNA, and it came from T cells, B-cell-depleted T cells, or PBMCs.

Germline CDR1 and CDR2: ENHRY and SYGVKD. There are 14 residues in the CDR3. The V gene lost 4 bases and the J gene lost 0 bases, with 10 bases spanning the gap. In the authors' methods: Reference gene primer amplification gave nucleated cell count estimates. The protocol was immunoSEQ multiplex PCR, while the TCRdb copy is restricted to in-frame clones and leaves out a portion. The V and J calls and clone size were taken over from that table, and D and trimming were inferred from the DNA. The sample carries some 16,000 clones, about 88% recorded once. The chain employs TRBV10-3 and TRBJ2-7, with D tentatively TRBD2 (7 bases). The specimen sequenced was peripheral blood. This clonotype was obtained from a human donor in a cohort sampled during active COVID-19. CDR3 in DNA: TGTGCCATCAGTGGCGGGGGCCCCTCCTACGAGCAGTACTTC. It translates to CAISGGGPSYEQYF.